This TCR beta chain originates from a study of blood T cell repertoires in COVID-19. Whole-study context: The United States, Italy and Spain supplied acute and convalescent COVID-19 samples. In each case, the material was cDNA or gDNA derived from T cells, B-cell-depleted T cells, or PBMCs.

The CDR3 contains 14 residues. V lost 4 bases, J lost 4 bases, and 3 bases stayed unmatched. In germline, CDR1 is LNHDA, CDR2 SQIVND (reference sequence). In the authors' methods: Reference gene primer amplification in the assay estimated nucleated cell counts. Assay used: immunoSEQ multiplex PCR; TCRdb lists only in-frame clones, some missing. V and J calls and clone size are those listed in that table; D and trimming were worked out from the DNA. The repertoire holds 65,000 to 70,000 clones, with approximately 80% as singletons. Sequencing used peripheral blood. The origin of this receptor is a man older than 75 with active COVID-19. The chain uses TRBV19 and TRBJ1-4; the match to TRBD1 covers 7 bases. The CDR3 coding sequence is TGTGCCAGTAGTACCCGGGACAGTAATGAAAAACTGTTTTTT. It yields the protein CASSTRDSNEKLFF.